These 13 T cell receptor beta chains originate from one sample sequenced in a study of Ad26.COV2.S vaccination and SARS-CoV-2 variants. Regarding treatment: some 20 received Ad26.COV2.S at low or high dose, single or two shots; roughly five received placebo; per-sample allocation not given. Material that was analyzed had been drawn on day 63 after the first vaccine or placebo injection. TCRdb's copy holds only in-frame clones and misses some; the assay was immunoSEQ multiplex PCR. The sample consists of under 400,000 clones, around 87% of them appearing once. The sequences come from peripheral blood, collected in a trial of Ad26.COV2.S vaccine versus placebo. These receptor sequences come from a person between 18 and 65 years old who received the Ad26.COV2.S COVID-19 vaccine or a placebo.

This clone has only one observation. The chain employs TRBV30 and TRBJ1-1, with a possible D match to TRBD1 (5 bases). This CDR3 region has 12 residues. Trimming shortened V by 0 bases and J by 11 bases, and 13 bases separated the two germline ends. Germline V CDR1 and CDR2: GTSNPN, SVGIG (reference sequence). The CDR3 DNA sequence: TGTGCCTGGAGTGTTAGGGGTGCGCGGGCTTTCTTT. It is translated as CAWSVRGARAFF.

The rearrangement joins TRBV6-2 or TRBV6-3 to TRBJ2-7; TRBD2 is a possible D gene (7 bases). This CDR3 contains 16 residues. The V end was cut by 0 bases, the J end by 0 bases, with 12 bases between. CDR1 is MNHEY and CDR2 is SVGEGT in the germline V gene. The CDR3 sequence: CASSYSRRGGSYEQYF. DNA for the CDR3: TGTGCCAGCAGTTACTCTCGTAGGGGGGGCTCCTACGAGCAGTACTTC.

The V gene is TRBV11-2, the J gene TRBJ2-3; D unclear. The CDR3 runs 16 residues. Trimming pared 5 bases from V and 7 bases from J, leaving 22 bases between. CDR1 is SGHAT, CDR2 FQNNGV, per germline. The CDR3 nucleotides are TGTGCCAGCAGCCCCGCGAGGATACCCGCACGCTATACGCAGTATTTT. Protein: CASSPARIPARYTQYF.

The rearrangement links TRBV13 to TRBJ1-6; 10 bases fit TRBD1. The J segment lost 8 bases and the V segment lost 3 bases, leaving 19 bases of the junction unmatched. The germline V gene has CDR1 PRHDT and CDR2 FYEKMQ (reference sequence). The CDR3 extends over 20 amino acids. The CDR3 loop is CASSFVIRGTGVDNDSPLHF. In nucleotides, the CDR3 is TGTGCCAGCAGCTTTGTGATCCGGGGGACAGGGGTCGATAATGATTCACCCCTCCACTTT.

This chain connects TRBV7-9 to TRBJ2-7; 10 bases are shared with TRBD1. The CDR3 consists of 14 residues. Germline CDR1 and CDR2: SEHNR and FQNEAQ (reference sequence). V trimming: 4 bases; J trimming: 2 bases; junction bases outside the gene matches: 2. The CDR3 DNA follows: TGTGCCAGCAGCTCGGGACAGGGGCCCTACGAGCAGTACTTC. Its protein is CASSSGQGPYEQYF. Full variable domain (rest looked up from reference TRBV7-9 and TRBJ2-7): DTGVSQNPRHKITKRGQNVTFRCDPISEHNRLYWYRQTLGQGPEFLTYFQNEAQLEKSRLLSDRFSAERPKGSFSTLEIQRTEQGDSAMYLCASSSGQGPYEQYFGPGTRLTVT.

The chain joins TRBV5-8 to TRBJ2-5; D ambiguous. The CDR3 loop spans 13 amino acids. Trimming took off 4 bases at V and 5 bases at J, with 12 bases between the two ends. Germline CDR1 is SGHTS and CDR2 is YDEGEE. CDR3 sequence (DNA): TGTGCCAGCAGCCCCCGGTACCGCGAGACCCAGTACTTC. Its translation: CASSPRYRETQYF.

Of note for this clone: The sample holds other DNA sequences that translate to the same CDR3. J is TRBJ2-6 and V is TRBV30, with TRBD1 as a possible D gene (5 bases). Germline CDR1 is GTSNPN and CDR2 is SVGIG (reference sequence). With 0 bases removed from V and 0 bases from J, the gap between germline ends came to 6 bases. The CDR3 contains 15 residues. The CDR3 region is CAWSVGHSGANVLTF. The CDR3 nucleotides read TGTGCCTGGAGTGTGGGGCACTCTGGGGCCAACGTCCTGACTTTC. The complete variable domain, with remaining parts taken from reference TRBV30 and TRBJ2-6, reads SQTIHQWPATLVQPVGSPLSLECTVEGTSNPNLYWYRQAAGRGLQLLFYSVGIGQISSEVPQNLSASRPQDRQFILSSKKLLLSDSGFYLCAWSVGHSGANVLTFGAGSRLTVL.

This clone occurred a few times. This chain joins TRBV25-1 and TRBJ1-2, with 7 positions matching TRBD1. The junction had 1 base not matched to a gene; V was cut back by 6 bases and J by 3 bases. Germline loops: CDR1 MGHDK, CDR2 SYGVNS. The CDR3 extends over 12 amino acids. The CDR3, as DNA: TGTGCCAGCAGAGGGGGCGACTATGGCTACACCTTC. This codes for CASRGGDYGYTF.

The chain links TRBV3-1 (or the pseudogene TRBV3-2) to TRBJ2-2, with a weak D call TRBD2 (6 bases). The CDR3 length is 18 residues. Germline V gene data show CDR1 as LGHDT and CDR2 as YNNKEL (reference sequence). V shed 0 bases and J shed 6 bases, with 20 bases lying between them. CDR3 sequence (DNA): TGTGCCAGCAGCCAAGACCCCGGGTGGGTCGGGGGTCCCGGGGAGCTGTTTTTT. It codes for CASSQDPGWVGGPGELFF.

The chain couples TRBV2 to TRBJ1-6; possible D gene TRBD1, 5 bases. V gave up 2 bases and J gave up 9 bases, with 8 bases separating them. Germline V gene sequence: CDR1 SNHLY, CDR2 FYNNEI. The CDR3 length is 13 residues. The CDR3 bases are TGTGCCAGCAGTGAAATGGGGGTTTCACCCCTCCACTTT. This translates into CASSEMGVSPLHF.

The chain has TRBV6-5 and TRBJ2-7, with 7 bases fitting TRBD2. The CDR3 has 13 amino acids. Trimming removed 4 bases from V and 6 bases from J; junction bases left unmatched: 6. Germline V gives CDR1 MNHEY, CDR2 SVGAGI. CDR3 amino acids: CASSFGGDREQYF. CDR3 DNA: TGTGCCAGCAGTTTTGGGGGGGACCGCGAGCAGTACTTC.

The CDR3 region has the DNA TGCGCCAGCAGCTGGGACGGAAGCGACGAGCAGTACTTC. Amino acids: CASSWDGSDEQYF. The chain couples TRBV5-1 to TRBJ2-7; TRBD1 or TRBD2 may be the D gene (5 bases each). The germline V gene has CDR1 SGHRS and CDR2 YFSETQ. The CDR3 spans 13 residues. Trimming left V 3 bases short and J 5 bases short, with 12 bases between.

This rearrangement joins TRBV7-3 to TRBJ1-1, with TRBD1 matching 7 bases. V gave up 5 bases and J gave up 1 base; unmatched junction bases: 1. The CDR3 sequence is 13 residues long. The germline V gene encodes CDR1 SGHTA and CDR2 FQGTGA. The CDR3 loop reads CASSGTENTEAFF. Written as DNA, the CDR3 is TGTGCCAGCAGCGGGACAGAGAACACTGAAGCTTTCTTT.